This note documents a single T cell receptor (beta chain) sequence. Its antigen is not known. This CDR3 comprises 16 residues. In germline, CDR1 is KGHSH, CDR2 LQKENI. There were around 3,500 ng of total RNA used for each TCR library. For each CDR3 protein, TCRdb gives one entry from its re-call of the 5' RACE reads, without DNA. The sample shows approximately 330,000 distinct CDR3 sequences, and around 2% sits with its ten largest clones. The sample belongs to a study of monozygotic twins with inflammatory bowel disease. Overall study results and limits: The existence of one strong signal or clonotype linked to IBD lacked support. Lower TCRbeta diversity (inverse Simpson) was seen in IBD patients than in healthy co-twins.

Sequenced material: blood. The sequence was obtained from a human donor with ulcerative colitis or Crohn's disease, or a healthy co-twin of an affected twin (not recorded which). The chain joins TRBV18 to TRBJ1-1; there is no DNA to check the TCRdb D call of TRBD1. CDR3 sequence: CASSLTPGHKNTEAFF.